The 26 T cell receptor beta chains given below trace back to one sample, sequenced in a study of OX40 agonist ivuxolimab in advanced cancers. The library came from the immunoSEQ multiplex PCR assay. This immuneACCESS table, as held by TCRdb, lists in-frame sequences with V and J called but not all clones. Of the missing ones, under half trace to an unresolved V gene in checked studies; the others have no known cause. Present in this sample are tens of thousands of clones, 85% of which were seen just once. 15% to 20% of the sample rests with the top ten. Sequenced material: CD4+ or CD8+ T cells sorted from blood, taken in a trial of the OX40 agonist ivuxolimab. These receptor sequences come from an adult with an advanced solid tumor such as melanoma, head and neck, liver or kidney cancer.

The chain employs TRBV19 and TRBJ2-6; tentatively, D is TRBD1 (6 bases). This CDR3 is 18 amino acids long. The V and J ends lost 9 bases and 0 bases respectively, with 21 bases between them. Germline V lookup: CDR1 LNHDA, CDR2 SQIVND (reference sequence). This CDR3 reads CASSRDILIPSGANVLTF. CDR3 sequence (DNA): TGTGCCAGCAGTCGGGACATTCTAATCCCCTCTGGGGCCAACGTCCTGACTTTC.

The CDR3 DNA follows: TGTGCCAGCAGCGATACTTACGAGCAGTACTTC. It is translated as CASSDTYEQYF. The rearrangement uses TRBV6-6 and TRBJ2-7; D not certain. The V and J ends lost 6 bases and 4 bases respectively, with 7 bases between them. This CDR3 has 11 amino acids. Germline CDR1 and CDR2: MNHNY and SVGAGI (reference sequence).

This clone occurred once. The rearrangement links TRBV6-5 to TRBJ1-2, with D perhaps matching TRBD1 (5 bases). Trimming removed 7 bases from V and 4 bases from J, with 16 bases in between. Germline lookup yields CDR1 MNHEY and CDR2 SVGAGI. The CDR3 extends over 14 amino acids. This CDR3 is CASTNPQDPYGYTF. CDR3 nucleotides: TGTGCCAGCACGAACCCACAGGATCCCTATGGCTACACCTTC.

V and J are TRBV15 and TRBJ2-5; TRBD1 is a possible D gene (6 bases). V lost 4 bases to trimming and J lost 5 bases, with 17 bases between them. The CDR3 is 15 amino acids. Germline CDR1 LNHNV, CDR2 YYDKDF (reference sequence). The CDR3 is CATSTLQGAGETQYF. The CDR3 DNA is TGTGCCACCAGCACACTACAGGGTGCAGGGGAGACCCAGTACTTC.

The chain's CDR3 is CASSVSVGRAFF. The CDR3 DNA reads TGTGCCAGTAGTGTTTCAGTGGGTAGAGCTTTCTTT. The chain joins TRBV19 to TRBJ1-1, with unresolved D. Germline V gives CDR1 LNHDA, CDR2 SQIVND (reference sequence). Deletions cut 5 bases from V and 10 bases from J, with 14 bases between. This CDR3 is 12 amino acids long.

The chain combines TRBV7-6 with TRBJ1-3; D is ambiguous. V lost 2 bases and J 2 bases, leaving 10 bases between the germline ends. CDR1 and CDR2 from the germline V gene are SGHVS and FNYEAQ. CDR3 length: 15 amino acids. The CDR3 spells CASSLNAGPGNTIYF. CDR3 DNA: TGTGCCAGCAGCTTAAATGCAGGACCTGGAAACACCATATATTTT.

V gene TRBV29-1 combines with J gene TRBJ1-2; perhaps TRBD1 as D (5 bases). V was shortened by 2 bases and J by 4 bases, with 17 bases between the two germline ends. The CDR3 extends over 15 amino acids. CDR1 and CDR2 from the germline V gene are SQVTM and ANQGSEA. Written as DNA, the CDR3 is TGCAGCGTTGAATATCCGGGACCGAGCTCCTATGGCTACACCTTC. This encodes CSVEYPGPSSYGYTF.

V usage is TRBV19 and J usage is TRBJ2-5; 9 nucleotides line up with TRBD1. The CDR3 extends over 15 amino acids. The germline V gene has CDR1 LNHDA and CDR2 SQIVND (reference sequence). V trimming: 4 bases; J trimming: 4 bases; junction bases outside the gene matches: 7. This CDR3 reads CASSRTGVSGETQYF. DNA for the CDR3: TGTGCCAGTAGTAGGACAGGGGTTTCCGGAGAGACCCAGTACTTC.

V gene TRBV10-3 combines with J gene TRBJ2-3; tentative D call: TRBD1 (5 bases). This CDR3 is 16 amino acids long. Germline V gives CDR1 ENHRY, CDR2 SYGVKD. Trimming stripped 3 bases from V and 0 bases from J, with 13 bases between. This CDR3 is CAISEKTASSTDTQYF. The CDR3 DNA reads as TGTGCCATCAGTGAAAAGACAGCCTCTAGCACAGATACGCAGTATTTT.

This clone showed up just a few times. This sequence joins TRBV6-5 and TRBJ1-2, with D unclear. The CDR3 is 13 amino acids. Germline-derived CDR1 and CDR2 are MNHEY and SVGAGI. The V end was cut by 4 bases, the J end by 10 bases, with 16 bases between. For the CDR3, the DNA is TGTGCCAGCAGTTCGCGGGTCGGGAGCTTCTACACCTTC. The encoded protein is CASSSRVGSFYTF.

The rearrangement uses TRBV11-2 and TRBJ2-3; D possibly uses TRBD1 or TRBD2 (5 bases each). From germline, CDR1 is SGHAT and CDR2 FQNNGV. The V and J ends lost 2 bases and 4 bases respectively, with 13 bases between them. The CDR3 spans 15 residues. The DNA for the CDR3 is TGTGCCAGCAGCTTAAGTGGGGGATTAGCAGATACGCAGTATTTT. Translating gives CASSLSGGLADTQYF.

V usage is TRBV2 and J usage is TRBJ2-1, with 11 bases matching TRBD2. The V segment lost 6 bases and the J segment 4 bases; nucleotides outside the gene matches: 5. The germline V gene encodes CDR1 SNHLY and CDR2 FYNNEI. This CDR3 region has 15 residues. CDR3 loop: CASRVTSGSYNEQFF. CDR3 sequence (DNA): TGTGCCAGCAGAGTTACTAGCGGGAGTTACAATGAGCAGTTCTTC. Looking up the rest from reference TRBV2 and TRBJ2-1 gives the full variable domain: EPEVTQTPSHQVTQMGQEVILRCVPISNHLYFYWYRQILGQKVEFLVSFYNNEISEKSEIFDDQFSVERPDGSNFTLKIRSTKLEDSAMYFCASRVTSGSYNEQFFGPGTRLTVL.

This chain links TRBV5-1 with TRBJ2-3; 11 bases match TRBD2. Germline assignment: CDR1 SGHRS and CDR2 YFSETQ. The CDR3 totals 16 residues. The junction had 9 bases not matched to a gene; V was cut back by 4 bases and J by 5 bases. The CDR3 loop is CASSAVAGGPGDTQYF. CDR3 DNA: TGCGCCAGCAGCGCAGTAGCGGGAGGGCCGGGAGATACGCAGTATTTT. The full variable domain, with the rest looked up from reference TRBV5-1 and TRBJ2-3, is KAGVTQTPRYLIKTRGQQVTLSCSPISGHRSVSWYQQTPGQGLQFLFEYFSETQRNKGNFPGRFSGRQFSNSRSEMNVSTLELGDSALYLCASSAVAGGPGDTQYFGPGTRLTVL.

The chain recombines TRBV5-1 with TRBJ2-7; TRBD1 is a possible D gene (6 bases). CDR3 length: 14 amino acids. Germline CDR1 and CDR2: SGHRS and YFSETQ. V was trimmed by 1 base and J by 2 bases, leaving 10 bases between them. CDR3 sequence (DNA): TGCGCCAGCAGCTTGATAGGGACAACCTACGAGCAGTACTTC. Its translation: CASSLIGTTYEQYF.

This chain uses TRBV2 with TRBJ2-1, with 8 positions matching TRBD2. Germline V lookup: CDR1 SNHLY, CDR2 FYNNEI. There are 17 residues in the CDR3. The V gene end was trimmed by 2 bases and the J gene end by 7 bases; junction bases not matched to a gene: 13. CDR3: CASSENRGLALRNEQFF. CDR3 coding DNA: TGTGCCAGCAGTGAAAACAGAGGACTAGCTTTACGAAATGAGCAGTTCTTC.

As for this clone: The sample has other DNA sequences that encode this CDR3 too. The chain combines TRBV7-9 with TRBJ1-2; D is undetermined. Germline V lookup: CDR1 SEHNR, CDR2 FQNEAQ (reference sequence). Trimming took off 0 bases at V and 2 bases at J, with 7 bases between the two ends. This CDR3 region has 14 residues. CDR3 protein: CASSLAVSNYGYTF. The DNA of the CDR3 is TGTGCCAGCAGCTTAGCGGTATCCAACTATGGCTACACCTTC. The full variable domain, completed using reference TRBV7-9 and TRBJ1-2, is DTGVSQNPRHKITKRGQNVTFRCDPISEHNRLYWYRQTLGQGPEFLTYFQNEAQLEKSRLLSDRFSAERPKGSFSTLEIQRTEQGDSAMYLCASSLAVSNYGYTFGSGTRLTVV.

The rearrangement links TRBV6-1 to TRBJ2-7; 8 nucleotides match TRBD1. J lost 6 bases, V lost 8 bases, and 9 bases had no gene match. The germline V gene encodes CDR1 MNHNS and CDR2 SASEGT. The CDR3 length is 13 residues. This chain's CDR3 is CASRGQGAFEQYF. The CDR3 DNA reads as TGTGCCAGCCGTGGGCAGGGGGCGTTCGAGCAGTACTTC.

The rearrangement joins TRBV19 to TRBJ2-1; D gene uncertain. In germline, CDR1 is LNHDA, CDR2 SQIVND (reference sequence). The CDR3 consists of 15 residues. The V gene lost 1 base and the J gene lost 8 bases, with 15 bases spanning the gap. The CDR3 loop is CASSIAGLEADEQFF. The DNA for the CDR3 is TGTGCCAGTAGTATAGCGGGCCTAGAGGCTGATGAGCAGTTCTTC.

The CDR3 DNA is TGTGCCAGCAGCTTGCCGGGACCCCCCACAGATACGCAGTATTTT. Translated: CASSLPGPPTDTQYF. The genes are TRBV5-4 and TRBJ2-3, with D perhaps matching TRBD1 or TRBD2 (5 bases each). The CDR3 has 15 amino acids. The ends were cut back, 1 base at V and 2 bases at J, with 11 bases in the middle. Germline-derived CDR1 and CDR2 are SGHNT and YYREEE (reference sequence).

The chain uses TRBV6-5 and TRBJ2-1; D call uncertain. The CDR3 runs 14 residues. Germline-derived CDR1 and CDR2 are MNHEY and SVGAGI. With 1 base removed from V and 0 bases from J, the gap between germline ends came to 4 bases. For the CDR3, the DNA is TGTGCCAGCAGTTACTGGCGCTCCTACAATGAGCAGTTCTTC. Amino acid sequence: CASSYWRSYNEQFF.

This clone was found a few times. The rearrangement links TRBV10-1 to TRBJ2-1, with D unclear. Trimming took off 3 bases at V and 4 bases at J, with 7 bases between the two ends. The CDR3 runs 13 residues. CDR1 is WNHNN and CDR2 is SYGVQD in the germline V gene (reference sequence). The CDR3 DNA follows: TGCGCCAGCAGTGAATCAGTATACAATGAGCAGTTCTTC. This encodes CASSESVYNEQFF.

The rearrangement links TRBV29-1 to TRBJ2-3, with a weak D call TRBD2 (6 bases). With 5 bases removed from V and 4 bases from J, the gap between germline ends came to 22 bases. Germline V gene sequence: CDR1 SQVTM, CDR2 ANQGSEA. The CDR3 is made up of 16 amino acids. The CDR3: CSVSTASSAYSDTQYF. CDR3 coding DNA: TGCAGCGTTTCAACCGCCTCTAGCGCCTATTCAGATACGCAGTATTTT.

The V and J genes are TRBV6-5 and TRBJ1-6, with D perhaps matching TRBD1 (6 bases). In germline, CDR1 is MNHEY, CDR2 SVGAGI. V shed 4 bases and J shed 9 bases, with 16 bases lying between them. The CDR3 is 15 amino acids. The CDR3 is CASSSTGMDVSPLHF. The CDR3 nucleotides read TGTGCCAGCAGTTCCACAGGGATGGACGTTTCACCCCTCCACTTT.

The gene calls are TRBV29-1 and TRBJ1-4; TRBD1 aligns across 7 bases. J lost 2 bases, V lost 4 bases, and 4 bases had no gene match. The CDR3 is 14 amino acids. Germline-derived CDR1 and CDR2 are SQVTM and ANQGSEA. The CDR3 here is CSVGQGPTNEKLFF. The CDR3 DNA reads TGCAGCGTTGGACAGGGCCCCACTAATGAAAAACTGTTTTTT.

The chain joins TRBV5-4 to TRBJ2-5; either TRBD1 or TRBD2 may supply D (6 bases each). CDR1 is SGHNT, CDR2 YYREEE, per germline (reference sequence). Trimming stripped 1 base from V and 3 bases from J, with 10 bases between. This CDR3 spans 14 amino acids. The CDR3 spells CASSLQRGEETQYF. DNA of the CDR3: TGTGCCAGCAGCTTGCAGAGGGGGGAAGAGACCCAGTACTTC.

In its sample, this clone was seen a few times. This chain links TRBV4-2 with TRBJ2-1; 14 nucleotides agree with TRBD2. The CDR3 runs to 16 residues. V shed 4 bases and J 7 bases; nucleotides not matched to a gene: 6. Germline CDR1 reads LGHNA; CDR2 reads YNFKEQ. CDR3 DNA: TGTGCCAGCAGCCCCGGGACTAGCGGGAGAGGAAATGAGCAGTTCTTC. It specifies CASSPGTSGRGNEQFF.